Each of the 9 T cell receptor beta chains below was sequenced from the same sample in a study of blood T cell repertoires in COVID-19 (dated by TCRdb to 2019 to 2021). The method behind the library was the immunoSEQ multiplex PCR assay. TCRdb obtained this table from immuneACCESS and retained in-frame rearrangements with V and J assigned. These tables miss some clones; where compared with another copy, unresolved V genes account for less than half of the shortfall, and the remainder is unexplained. The sample data list fewer than 300,000 clones, and 70% to 85% of these were observed just once. More than 1.1% of the sample is in the top ten clones. The sample consisted of peripheral blood. Receptors originate from a human donor with COVID-19, enrolled during active disease. The donor label of this sample is uncertain.

V is TRBV25-1 and J is TRBJ1-1; the D is unclear. The CDR3 length is 12 residues. V was shortened by 4 bases and J by 6 bases, with 9 bases between the two germline ends. The germline gives CDR1 MGHDK, CDR2 SYGVNS. CDR3 nucleotides: TGTGCCAGCAGTGTTGGAGTCTCTGAAGCTTTCTTT. Its protein product is CASSVGVSEAFF.

The chain links TRBV19 to TRBJ2-5; tentatively, D is TRBD2 (6 bases). V shed 0 bases and J shed 2 bases, with 22 bases lying between them. CDR1 and CDR2 from the germline V gene are LNHDA and SQIVND (reference sequence). The CDR3 covers 19 residues. The CDR3 DNA follows: TGTGCCAGTAGTATAGATCCTCTTAGCCTTGCTAGCGCACAAGAGACCCAGTACTTC. Protein: CASSIDPLSLASAQETQYF.

The chain recombines TRBV19 with TRBJ1-5; no firm D call. This CDR3 contains 15 residues. Deletions cut 7 bases from V and 5 bases from J, with 18 bases between. Per the germline V gene, CDR1 is LNHDA and CDR2 is SQIVND (reference sequence). The chain's CDR3 is CASTPQVGYYQPQHF. Written as DNA, the CDR3 is TGTGCCAGTACCCCCCAGGTCGGCTATTATCAGCCCCAGCATTTT.

This clone appeared a single time. V gene TRBV3-1 (or the pseudogene TRBV3-2) combines with J gene TRBJ2-1, with 10 bases matching TRBD2. Germline lookup yields CDR1 LGHDT and CDR2 YNNKEL (reference sequence). Trimming cost V 3 bases and J 3 bases; bases outside gene matches: 5. The CDR3 totals 16 residues. In DNA form, the CDR3 reads TGTGCCAGCAGCCATGAACTAGCGGGGATCTACAATGAGCAGTTCTTC. Translating it yields CASSHELAGIYNEQFF.

This clone was counted between two and nine times. The chain is built from TRBV27 and TRBJ1-3; 7 bases are shared with TRBD1. From germline, CDR1 is MNHEY and CDR2 SMNVEV (reference sequence). The junction had 7 bases not matched to a gene; V was cut back by 4 bases and J by 4 bases. CDR3 length equals 15 residues. For the CDR3, the DNA is TGTGCCAGCAGTTCCTTAGGGGGCGTAGGAAACACCATATATTTT. This gives the protein CASSSLGGVGNTIYF.

The rearrangement links TRBV2 to TRBJ1-2; 7 nucleotides match TRBD1. The length of the CDR3 is 13 residues. Per the germline V gene, CDR1 is SNHLY and CDR2 is FYNNEI. V was pared by 10 bases and J by 2 bases, with 7 bases of the junction left unmatched. The CDR3 is CAKLYRGNYGYTF. The CDR3 DNA sequence: TGTGCCAAGCTCTACAGGGGAAACTATGGCTACACCTTC.

The chain employs TRBV7-2 and TRBJ2-1; 8 positions agree with TRBD2. From germline, CDR1 is SGHTA and CDR2 FQGNSA. V was pared by 5 bases and J by 2 bases, with 5 bases of the junction left unmatched. The CDR3 is 15 amino acids. CDR3 in DNA: TGTGCCAGCAGCCTAGTCGGGAGGGCCTACAATGAGCAGTTCTTC. Its translation is CASSLVGRAYNEQFF.

The V and J genes are TRBV3-1 (or the pseudogene TRBV3-2) and TRBJ2-2; 9 bases align to TRBD2. Trimming removed 4 bases from V and 5 bases from J; junction bases left unmatched: 14. CDR1 and CDR2 from the germline V gene are LGHDT and YNNKEL (reference sequence). This CDR3 has 18 residues. The CDR3 region has the DNA TGTGCCAGCAGCCTCGTGTTTTGGCTAGCGGGAAGTACCGGGGAGCTGTTTTTT. Amino acid sequence: CASSLVFWLAGSTGELFF.

This clone showed up just once. The V call is TRBV18, the J call TRBJ2-1; the D gene is possibly TRBD1 (6 bases). Germline V gene data show CDR1 as KGHSH and CDR2 as LQKENI. Trimming took 2 bases from V and 5 from J, leaving 13 bases between them. This CDR3 spans 15 amino acids. CDR3 loop: CASSPAGVRDNEQFF. The CDR3 coding sequence is TGTGCCAGCTCACCAGCAGGGGTAAGGGACAATGAGCAGTTCTTC.